The rows below give T cell receptor beta chains drawn from one sample of a study of cytomegalovirus exposure and HLA in healthy donors. Only in-frame clones appear in the TCRdb table, and some are missing; sequencing was by immunoSEQ multiplex PCR. This sample carries a few hundred thousand clones, 80% to 95% of them seen once, and the ten largest clones take 1.5% to 2%. The specimen sequenced was PBMCs. The receptors were gathered from a girl aged 2 to 10 in good health and CMV-seronegative. Each CDR3 is given with its conserved first and last residue. The order of the fields is V gene, J gene, CDR3 protein.

TRBV5-8	TRBJ1-2	CASSSPNGQGDGYTF
TRBV28	TRBJ1-1	CASSLSLQVSTEAFF
TRBV10-3	TRBJ1-2	CAIRQDSPGDGYTF
TRBV29-1	TRBJ2-4	CSVEVPADIQYF
TRBV29-1	TRBJ2-3	CSVDGPSTDTQYF
TRBV4-1	TRBJ1-2	CASSPTGGSLGSYGYTF
TRBV5-1	TRBJ2-1	CASGLIGLAEQFF
TRBV11-3	TRBJ2-7	CASSPWAGSYEQYF
TRBV7-2	TRBJ2-3	CASSPGTGAYTDTQYF
TRBV5-6	TRBJ2-7	CASTLRGSGYEQYF
TRBV19	TRBJ1-1	CASSNGGGTEAFF
TRBV9	TRBJ2-3	CASSVTGFTDTQYF
TRBV7-2	TRBJ2-1	CASSLRKGPWDEQFF
TRBV25-1	TRBJ1-6	CASSEGLGTGIFTLHF
TRBV30	TRBJ1-4	CAWSVQGNEKLFF
TRBV7-6	TRBJ2-1	CASSSSGASSYNEQFF
TRBV6-4	TRBJ1-1	CATEHNSEAFF